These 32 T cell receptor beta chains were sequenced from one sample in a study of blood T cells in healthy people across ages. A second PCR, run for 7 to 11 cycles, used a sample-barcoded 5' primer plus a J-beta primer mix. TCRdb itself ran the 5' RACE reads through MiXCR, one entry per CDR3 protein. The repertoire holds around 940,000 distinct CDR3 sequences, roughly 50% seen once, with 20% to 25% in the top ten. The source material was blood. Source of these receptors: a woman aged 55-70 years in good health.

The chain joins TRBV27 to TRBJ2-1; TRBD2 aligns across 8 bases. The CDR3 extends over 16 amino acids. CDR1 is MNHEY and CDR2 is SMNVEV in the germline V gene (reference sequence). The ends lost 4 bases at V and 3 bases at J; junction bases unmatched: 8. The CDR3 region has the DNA TGTGCCAGCAGTTCTTCAGCGGGAGATTTCTACAATGAGCAGTTCTTC. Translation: CASSSSAGDFYNEQFF.

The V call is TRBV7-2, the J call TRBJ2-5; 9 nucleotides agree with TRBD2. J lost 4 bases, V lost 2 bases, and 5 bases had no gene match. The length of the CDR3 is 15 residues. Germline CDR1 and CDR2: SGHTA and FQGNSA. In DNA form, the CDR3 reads TGTGCCAGCAGCTTAAGCGAACTAGCGGGAGAGACCCAGTACTTC. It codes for CASSLSELAGETQYF.

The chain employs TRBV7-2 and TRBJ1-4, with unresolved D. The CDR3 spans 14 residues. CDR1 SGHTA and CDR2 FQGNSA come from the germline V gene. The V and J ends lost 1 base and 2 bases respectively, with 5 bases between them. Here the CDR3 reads CASSLGRTNEKLFF. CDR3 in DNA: TGTGCCAGCAGCTTAGGAAGGACTAATGAAAAACTGTTTTTT.

In DNA, the CDR3 is TGTGCCAGCAGTTGGGCAGGGGGGAATGAGCAGTTCTTC. Its translation: CASSWAGGNEQFF. V usage is TRBV6-2 or TRBV6-3 and J usage is TRBJ2-1, with D possibly matching TRBD1 (7 bases). The V gene's germline CDR1 is MNHEY and CDR2 SVGEGT. Trimming left V 4 bases short and J 7 bases short, with 11 bases between. The CDR3 consists of 13 residues.

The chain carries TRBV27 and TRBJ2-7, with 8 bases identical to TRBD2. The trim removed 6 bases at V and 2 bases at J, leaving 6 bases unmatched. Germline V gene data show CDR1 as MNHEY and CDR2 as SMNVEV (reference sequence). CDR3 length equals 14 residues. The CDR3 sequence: CASSRGGVPYEQYF. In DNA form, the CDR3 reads TGTGCCAGCAGCCGGGGGGGGGTCCCCTACGAGCAGTACTTC.

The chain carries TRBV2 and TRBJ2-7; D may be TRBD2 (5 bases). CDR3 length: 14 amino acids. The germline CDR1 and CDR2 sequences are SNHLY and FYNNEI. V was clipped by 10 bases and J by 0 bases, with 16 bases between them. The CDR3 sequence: CANIRSGISYEQYF. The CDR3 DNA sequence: TGTGCCAACATTAGATCCGGGATCTCCTACGAGCAGTACTTC.

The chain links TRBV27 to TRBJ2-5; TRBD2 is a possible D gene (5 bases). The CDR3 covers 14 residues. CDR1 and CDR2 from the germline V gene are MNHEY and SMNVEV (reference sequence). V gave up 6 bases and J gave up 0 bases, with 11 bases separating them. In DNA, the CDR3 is TGTGCCAGCAGCCAGGACTGGCACCAAGAGACCCAGTACTTC. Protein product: CASSQDWHQETQYF.

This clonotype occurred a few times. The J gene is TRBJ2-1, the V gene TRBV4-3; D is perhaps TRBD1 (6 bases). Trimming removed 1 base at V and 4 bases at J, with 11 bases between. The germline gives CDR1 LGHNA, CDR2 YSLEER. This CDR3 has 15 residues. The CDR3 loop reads CASSQVWGPYNEQFF. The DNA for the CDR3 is TGCGCCAGCAGCCAAGTATGGGGGCCTTACAATGAGCAGTTCTTC.

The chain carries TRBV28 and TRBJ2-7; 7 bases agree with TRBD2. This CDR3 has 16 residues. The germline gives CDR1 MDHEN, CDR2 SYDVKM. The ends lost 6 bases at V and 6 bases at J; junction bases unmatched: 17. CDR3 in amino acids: CASSPTQLAVVSEQYF. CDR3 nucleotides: TGTGCCAGCAGCCCTACCCAGCTAGCGGTAGTGTCCGAGCAGTACTTC.

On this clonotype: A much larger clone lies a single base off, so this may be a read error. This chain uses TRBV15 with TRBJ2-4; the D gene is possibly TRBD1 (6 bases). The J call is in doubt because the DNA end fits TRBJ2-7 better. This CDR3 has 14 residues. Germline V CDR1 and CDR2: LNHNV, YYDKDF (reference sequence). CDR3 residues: CATSGRDIRYEQYF. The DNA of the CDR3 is TGTGCCACCAGCGGCCGGGACATAAGGTACGAGCAGTACTTC.

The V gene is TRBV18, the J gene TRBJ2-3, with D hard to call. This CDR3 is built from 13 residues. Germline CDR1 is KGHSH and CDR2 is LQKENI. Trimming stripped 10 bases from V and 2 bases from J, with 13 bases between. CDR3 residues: CANSQTLTDTQYF. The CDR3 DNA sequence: TGTGCCAACTCCCAGACCCTCACAGATACGCAGTATTTT.

CDR3 sequence reads: CASSYSSRERGYTF. CDR3 nucleotide sequence: TGTGCCAGCAGTTACTCGAGCAGGGAGCGCGGCTACACCTTC. V is TRBV6-6 and J is TRBJ1-2; the D gene is possibly TRBD1 (5 bases). The V gene's germline CDR1 is MNHNY and CDR2 SVGAGI (reference sequence). The CDR3 is 14 amino acids. Deletions cut 0 bases from V and 8 bases from J, with 13 bases between.

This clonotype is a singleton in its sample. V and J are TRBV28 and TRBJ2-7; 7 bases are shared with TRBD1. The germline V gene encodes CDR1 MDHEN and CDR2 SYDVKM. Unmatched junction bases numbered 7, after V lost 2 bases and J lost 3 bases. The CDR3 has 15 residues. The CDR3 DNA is TGTGCCAGCAGTTTACTCCGCAGGACAGGCTACGAGCAGTACTTC. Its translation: CASSLLRRTGYEQYF.

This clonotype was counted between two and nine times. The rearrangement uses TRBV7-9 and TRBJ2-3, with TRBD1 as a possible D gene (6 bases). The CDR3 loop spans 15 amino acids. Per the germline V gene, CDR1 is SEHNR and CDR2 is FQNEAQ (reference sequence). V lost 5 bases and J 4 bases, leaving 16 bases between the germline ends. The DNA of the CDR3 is TGTGCCAGCAGCCGAGTCCCAGGGGTCGCAGATACGCAGTATTTT. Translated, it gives CASSRVPGVADTQYF.

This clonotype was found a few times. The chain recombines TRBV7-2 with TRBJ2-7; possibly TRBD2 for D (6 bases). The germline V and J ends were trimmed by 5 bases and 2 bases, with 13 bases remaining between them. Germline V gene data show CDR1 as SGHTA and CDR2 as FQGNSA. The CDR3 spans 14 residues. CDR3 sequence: CASSLGGKPYEQYF. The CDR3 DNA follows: TGTGCCAGCAGCCTCGGAGGGAAACCCTACGAGCAGTACTTC.

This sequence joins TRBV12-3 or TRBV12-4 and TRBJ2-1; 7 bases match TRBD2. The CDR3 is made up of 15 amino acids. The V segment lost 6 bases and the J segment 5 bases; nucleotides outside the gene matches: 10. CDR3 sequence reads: CASSPRGSGNNEQFF. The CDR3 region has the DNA TGTGCCAGCAGCCCGCGCGGGAGTGGCAACAATGAGCAGTTCTTC.

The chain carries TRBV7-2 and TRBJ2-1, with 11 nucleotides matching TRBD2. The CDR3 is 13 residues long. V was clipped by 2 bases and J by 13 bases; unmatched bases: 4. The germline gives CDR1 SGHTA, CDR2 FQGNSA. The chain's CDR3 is CASSLLAGGPQFF. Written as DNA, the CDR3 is TGTGCCAGCAGCTTATTAGCGGGAGGGCCTCAGTTCTTC.

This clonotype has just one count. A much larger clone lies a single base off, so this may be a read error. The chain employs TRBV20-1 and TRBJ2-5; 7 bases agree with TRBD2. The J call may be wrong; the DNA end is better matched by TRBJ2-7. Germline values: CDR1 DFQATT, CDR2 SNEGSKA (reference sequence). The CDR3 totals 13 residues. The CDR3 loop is CSAREQAGNEQYF. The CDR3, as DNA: TGCAGTGCTAGAGAGCAAGCGGGAAACGAGCAGTACTTC.

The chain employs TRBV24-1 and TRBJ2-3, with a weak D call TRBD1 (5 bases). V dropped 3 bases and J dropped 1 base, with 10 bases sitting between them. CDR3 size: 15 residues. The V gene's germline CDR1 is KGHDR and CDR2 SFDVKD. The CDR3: CATSDRQKGTDTQYF. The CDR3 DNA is TGTGCCACCAGTGATCGACAGAAAGGCACAGATACGCAGTATTTT.

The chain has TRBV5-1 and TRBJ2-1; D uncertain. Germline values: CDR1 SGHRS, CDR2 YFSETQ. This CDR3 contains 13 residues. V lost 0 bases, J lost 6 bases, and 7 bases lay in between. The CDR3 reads CASSLAGINEQFF. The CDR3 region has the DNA TGCGCCAGCAGCTTGGCTGGGATCAATGAGCAGTTCTTC. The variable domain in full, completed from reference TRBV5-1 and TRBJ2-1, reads KAGVTQTPRYLIKTRGQQVTLSCSPISGHRSVSWYQQTPGQGLQFLFEYFSETQRNKGNFPGRFSGRQFSNSRSEMNVSTLELGDSALYLCASSLAGINEQFFGPGTRLTVL.

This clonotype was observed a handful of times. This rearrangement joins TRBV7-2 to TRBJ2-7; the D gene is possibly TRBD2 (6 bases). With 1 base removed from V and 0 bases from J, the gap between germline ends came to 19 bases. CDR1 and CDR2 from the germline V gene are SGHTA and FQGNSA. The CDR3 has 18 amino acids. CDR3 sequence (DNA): TGTGCCAGCAGCTTAGGCACCACCCTTAGCGGATACTCCTACGAGCAGTACTTC. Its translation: CASSLGTTLSGYSYEQYF. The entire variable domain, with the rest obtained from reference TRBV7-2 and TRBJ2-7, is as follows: GAGVSQSPSNKVTEKGKDVELRCDPISGHTALYWYRQSLGQGLEFLIYFQGNSAPDKSGLPSDRFSAERTGGSVSTLTIQRTQQEDSAVYLCASSLGTTLSGYSYEQYFGPGTRLTVT.

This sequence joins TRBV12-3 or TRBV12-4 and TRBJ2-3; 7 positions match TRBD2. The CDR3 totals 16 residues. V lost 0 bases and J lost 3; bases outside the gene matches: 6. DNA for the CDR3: TGTGCCAGCAGTTTAGCTCTAGCGGACCTTACAGATACGCAGTATTTT. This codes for CASSLALADLTDTQYF.

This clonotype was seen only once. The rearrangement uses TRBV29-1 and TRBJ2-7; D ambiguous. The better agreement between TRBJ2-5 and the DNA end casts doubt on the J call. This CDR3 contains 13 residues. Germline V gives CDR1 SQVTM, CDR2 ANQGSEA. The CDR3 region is CSVDMGDLGTQYF. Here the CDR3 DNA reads TGCAGCGTAGACATGGGTGACTTAGGGACCCAGTACTTC.

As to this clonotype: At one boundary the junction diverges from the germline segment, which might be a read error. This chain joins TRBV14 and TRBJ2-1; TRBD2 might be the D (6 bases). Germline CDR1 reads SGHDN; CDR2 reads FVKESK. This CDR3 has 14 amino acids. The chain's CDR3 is CASRGGSSHNEQFF. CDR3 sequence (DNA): TGTGCCAGCAGAGGAGGGAGCTCCCACAATGAGCAGTTCTTC.

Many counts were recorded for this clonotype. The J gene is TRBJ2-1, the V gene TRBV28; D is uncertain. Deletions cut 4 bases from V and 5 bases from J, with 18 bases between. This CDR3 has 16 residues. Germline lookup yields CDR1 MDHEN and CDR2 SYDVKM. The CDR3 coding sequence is TGTGCCAGCAGTTCACCCGTAGGGTCCCGGGACAATGAGCAGTTCTTC. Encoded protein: CASSSPVGSRDNEQFF.

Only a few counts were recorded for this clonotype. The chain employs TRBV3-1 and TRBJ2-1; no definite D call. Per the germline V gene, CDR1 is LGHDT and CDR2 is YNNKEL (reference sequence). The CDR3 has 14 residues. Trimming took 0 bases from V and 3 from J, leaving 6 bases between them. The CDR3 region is CASSQDPNYNEQFF. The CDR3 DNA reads TGTGCCAGCAGCCAAGATCCCAACTACAATGAGCAGTTCTTC.

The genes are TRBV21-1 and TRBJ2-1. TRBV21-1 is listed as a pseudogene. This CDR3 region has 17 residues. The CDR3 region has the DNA TGTGCCAGCAGCAAAGGGTCAAGGGATAGCTCCTACAATGAGCAGTTCTTC. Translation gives CASSKGSRDSSYNEQFF.

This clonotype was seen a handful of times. The CDR3 sequence: CASSLTFNYGYTF. CDR3 sequence (DNA): TGTGCCAGCAGCTTAACCTTTAACTATGGCTACACCTTC. The chain couples TRBV7-2 to TRBJ1-2, with no clear D. V dropped 2 bases and J dropped 1 base, with 5 bases sitting between them. The CDR3 sequence is 13 residues long. Germline values: CDR1 SGHTA, CDR2 FQGNSA.

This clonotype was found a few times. CDR3 bases: TGTGCCAGCAGTGAAGCGGTGTCAGCCTACGAGCAGTACTTC. Translation gives CASSEAVSAYEQYF. The chain uses TRBV2 and TRBJ2-5; D unresolved. The DNA end is a closer match to TRBJ2-7, so the J assignment may be wrong. The CDR3 has 14 amino acids. Germline V gives CDR1 SNHLY, CDR2 FYNNEI.

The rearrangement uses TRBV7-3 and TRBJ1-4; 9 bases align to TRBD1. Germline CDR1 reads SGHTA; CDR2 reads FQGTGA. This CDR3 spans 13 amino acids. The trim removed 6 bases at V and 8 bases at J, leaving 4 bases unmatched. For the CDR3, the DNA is TGTGCCAGCAGAGGACAGGGGCAGGAAAAACTGTTTTTT. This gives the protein CASRGQGQEKLFF.

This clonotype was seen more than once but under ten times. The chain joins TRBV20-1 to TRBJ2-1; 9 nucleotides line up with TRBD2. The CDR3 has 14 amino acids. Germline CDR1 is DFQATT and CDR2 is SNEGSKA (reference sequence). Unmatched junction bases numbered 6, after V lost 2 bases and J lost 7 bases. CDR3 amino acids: CSARRASGTNEQFF. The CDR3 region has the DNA TGCAGTGCTAGAAGGGCTAGCGGGACGAATGAGCAGTTCTTC.

This CDR3 is CASSPSGQGKNIQYF. The CDR3 DNA follows: TGTGCCAGCAGTCCTTCGGGACAGGGGAAAAACATTCAGTACTTC. The chain couples TRBV6-1 to TRBJ2-4; TRBD1 aligns across 10 bases. CDR3 length: 15 amino acids. J lost 4 bases, V lost 5 bases, and 5 bases had no gene match. Germline CDR1 MNHNS, CDR2 SASEGT.